A single sample gave rise to the 32 T cell receptor beta chains below, sequenced in a study of T cells in localized non-small cell lung cancer. Data came from immunoSEQ multiplex PCR; TCRdb stores just in-frame clones and leaves some out. The repertoire includes 30,000 or so clones, nearly 90% of them detected once, and about a tenth sits in the top ten. The sample here was peripheral blood, taken before any cancer treatment. These receptors were obtained from a woman aged 35-70 years with stage I lung adenocarcinoma.

V usage is TRBV19 and J usage is TRBJ2-1; tentatively, D is TRBD1 (5 bases). Germline V gives CDR1 LNHDA, CDR2 SQIVND (reference sequence). The CDR3 contains 15 residues. Trimming cost V 1 base and J 4 bases, with 11 bases left between them. The CDR3 reads CASSIGLGEYNEQFF. The CDR3 DNA is TGTGCCAGTAGTATAGGCCTAGGGGAATACAATGAGCAGTTCTTC. Complete variable domain (other parts from reference TRBV19 and TRBJ2-1): DGGITQSPKYLFRKEGQNVTLSCEQNLNHDAMYWYRQDPGQGLRLIYYSQIVNDFQKGDIAEGYSVSREKKESFPLTVTSAQKNPTAFYLCASSIGLGEYNEQFFGPGTRLTVL.

The chain recombines TRBV6-5 with TRBJ2-1; 8 bases map to TRBD1. The germline gives CDR1 MNHEY, CDR2 SVGAGI. The V and J ends lost 5 bases and 7 bases, in that order; junction bases with no gene match: 10. The CDR3 runs 15 residues. CDR3 sequence: CASSPRQGRQNEQFF. In DNA, the CDR3 is TGTGCCAGCAGTCCACGACAGGGGAGACAGAATGAGCAGTTCTTC.

This chain joins TRBV19 and TRBJ1-4; maybe TRBD1 (5 bases). With 6 bases removed from V and 4 bases from J, the gap between germline ends came to 6 bases. The V gene's germline CDR1 is LNHDA and CDR2 SQIVND (reference sequence). The CDR3 consists of 12 residues. CDR3: CASSRVNEKLFF. The DNA of the CDR3 is TGTGCCAGTAGCAGGGTTAATGAAAAACTGTTTTTT.

The rearrangement uses TRBV7-8 and TRBJ1-2; D is uncertain. Germline CDR1 SGHVS, CDR2 FQNEAQ. V was clipped by 7 bases and J by 1 base, with 16 bases between them. This CDR3 is 15 amino acids long. The CDR3 DNA sequence: TGTGCCAGCACCCCGGGCAGCATTCATAACTATGGCTACACCTTC. Protein sequence: CASTPGSIHNYGYTF.

This clone was recorded a few times. The gene calls are TRBV5-6 and TRBJ2-7, with 7 nucleotides matching TRBD1. This CDR3 contains 15 residues. CDR1 is SGHDT, CDR2 YYEEEE, per germline. V trimming: 2 bases; J trimming: 3 bases; junction bases outside the gene matches: 8. CDR3 DNA sequence: TGTGCCAGCAGCTTAAAGGGGGCAGGAGGCTACGAGCAGTACTTC. This translates into CASSLKGAGGYEQYF.

The gene calls are TRBV29-1 and TRBJ2-7, with D perhaps TRBD2 (6 bases). This CDR3 has 13 amino acids. CDR1 is SQVTM, CDR2 ANQGSEA, per germline. The V gene lost 0 bases and the J gene lost 7 bases, with 13 bases spanning the gap. CDR3 coding DNA: TGCAGCGTTGAAGATGGCCTACGGGGGGAGCAGTACTTC. This gives the protein CSVEDGLRGEQYF.

The genes are TRBV29-1 and TRBJ1-2, with D possibly being TRBD1 (5 bases). Germline assignment: CDR1 SQVTM and CDR2 ANQGSEA. The CDR3 is 13 residues long. Trimming shortened V by 3 bases and J by 8 bases, and 16 bases separated the two germline ends. In nucleotides, the CDR3 is TGCAGCGTTGATCCCCGACAGCGGGGCGGCTACACCTTC. Translation: CSVDPRQRGGYTF.

The chain has TRBV6-4 and TRBJ1-5, with D possibly matching TRBD1 (5 bases). Germline V gives CDR1 MRHNA, CDR2 SNTAGT. CDR3 length equals 13 residues. Trimming stripped 4 bases from V and 7 bases from J, with 11 bases between. Here the CDR3 reads CASSVGRDQPQHF. The DNA of the CDR3 is TGTGCCAGCAGTGTTGGCAGGGACCAGCCCCAGCATTTT.

This clone has a handful of counts. This chain joins TRBV7-9 and TRBJ1-4; TRBD1 agrees at 8 bases. V lost 5 bases and J lost 2; bases outside the gene matches: 7. This CDR3 is built from 16 residues. Per the germline V gene, CDR1 is SEHNR and CDR2 is FQNEAQ (reference sequence). The CDR3 DNA reads as TGTGCCAGCAGCCATGGCCCAGGGGGCACTAATGAAAAACTGTTTTTT. This sequence encodes CASSHGPGGTNEKLFF.

V gene TRBV18 combines with J gene TRBJ2-1, with 10 bases fitting TRBD2. CDR3 size: 16 residues. Trimming cost V 1 base and J 5 bases; bases outside gene matches: 5. Germline lookup yields CDR1 KGHSH and CDR2 LQKENI. The CDR3 sequence: CASSPRSGGGNNEQFF. DNA for the CDR3: TGTGCCAGCTCACCACGGAGCGGGGGGGGGAACAATGAGCAGTTCTTC.

The rearrangement joins TRBV11-2 to TRBJ2-1; no reliable D call. V shed 2 bases and J shed 10 bases, with 6 bases lying between them. Per the germline V gene, CDR1 is SGHAT and CDR2 is FQNNGV. CDR3 length equals 11 residues. CDR3 DNA sequence: TGTGCCAGCAGCTTAAGCACCGAGCAGTTCTTC. This sequence encodes CASSLSTEQFF. Together with reference TRBV11-2 and TRBJ2-1, the CDR3 gives the full variable domain: EAGVAQSPRYKIIEKRQSVAFWCNPISGHATLYWYQQILGQGPKLLIQFQNNGVVDDSQLPKDRFSAERLKGVDSTLKIQPAKLEDSAVYLCASSLSTEQFFGPGTRLTVL.

The chain combines TRBV19 with TRBJ2-5; 12 bases agree with TRBD1. Germline V gene lookup returns CDR1 LNHDA and CDR2 SQIVND (reference sequence). CDR3 length: 16 amino acids. J lost 0 bases, V lost 5 bases, and 4 bases had no gene match. DNA of the CDR3: TGTGCCAGTAGTGCCGGGACAGGGGGCTACCAAGAGACCCAGTACTTC. The encoded protein is CASSAGTGGYQETQYF.

V is TRBV7-2 and J is TRBJ2-7, with D perhaps matching TRBD1 (6 bases). The germline V gene has CDR1 SGHTA and CDR2 FQGNSA. V was shortened by 5 bases and J by 6 bases, with 14 bases between the two germline ends. CDR3 length: 13 residues. CDR3 DNA: TGTGCCAGCAGCAACAGGGAAATGAGCGAGCAGTACTTC. It yields the protein CASSNREMSEQYF.

This clone occurred once. The rearrangement uses TRBV10-1 and TRBJ2-3; D is unclear. This CDR3 comprises 13 residues. Trimming shortened V by 3 bases and J by 4 bases, and 8 bases separated the two germline ends. Germline CDR1 is WNHNN and CDR2 is SYGVQD (reference sequence). CDR3 sequence reads: CASSDYEADTQYF. The CDR3 DNA reads TGCGCCAGCAGTGACTATGAAGCAGATACGCAGTATTTT.

This clone was detected only once. The chain couples TRBV27 to TRBJ2-1; 8 bases agree with TRBD2. Germline CDR1 is MNHEY and CDR2 is SMNVEV (reference sequence). This CDR3 spans 15 amino acids. V shed 2 bases and J 8 bases; nucleotides not matched to a gene: 8. Here the CDR3 reads CASSLTGLVIHEQFF. DNA of the CDR3: TGTGCCAGCAGTTTAACGGGACTAGTGATCCATGAGCAGTTCTTC.

The chain combines TRBV5-1 with TRBJ2-2, with TRBD1 matching over 8 bases. CDR3 length: 16 amino acids. Germline lookup yields CDR1 SGHRS and CDR2 YFSETQ. V was pared by 0 bases and J by 3 bases, with 4 bases of the junction left unmatched. The CDR3 reads CASSLGPGGHTGELFF. CDR3 nucleotide sequence: TGCGCCAGCAGCTTGGGGCCAGGGGGCCACACCGGGGAGCTGTTTTTT.

The chain has TRBV6-6 and TRBJ2-2; D remains ambiguous. V gave up 2 bases and J gave up 8 bases, with 6 bases separating them. Germline V lookup: CDR1 MNHNY, CDR2 SVGAGI (reference sequence). The CDR3 has 12 amino acids. The CDR3 here is CASSYLKGELFF. The CDR3 DNA sequence: TGTGCCAGCAGTTACCTTAAGGGGGAGCTGTTTTTT.

CDR3 amino acids: CASSQDVDLETQYF. Here the CDR3 DNA reads TGCGCCAGCAGCCAAGATGTAGACCTGGAGACCCAGTACTTC. This chain uses TRBV4-1 with TRBJ2-5; D uncertain. The germline V gene encodes CDR1 MGHRA and CDR2 YSYEKL. Deletions cut 0 bases from V and 5 bases from J, with 10 bases between. The CDR3 contains 14 residues.

The chain recombines TRBV7-2 with TRBJ1-2; no firm D call. V was shortened by 5 bases and J by 7 bases, with 11 bases between the two germline ends. This CDR3 comprises 12 residues. From germline, CDR1 is SGHTA and CDR2 FQGNSA. CDR3 nucleotides: TGTGCCAGCAGCGGGCCCATGCGTGGCTACACCTTC. This codes for CASSGPMRGYTF.

The rearrangement links TRBV28 to TRBJ1-3; 8 bases are a match to TRBD1. Trimming took 6 bases from V and 5 from J; bases not matched to a gene: 6. CDR3 length: 14 residues. Germline-derived CDR1 and CDR2 are MDHEN and SYDVKM. CDR3 sequence reads: CASRIDRGRNTIYF. CDR3 nucleotides: TGTGCCAGCAGAATCGACAGGGGTAGAAACACCATATATTTT.

V is TRBV6-5 and J is TRBJ2-1, with 9 positions matching TRBD1. The CDR3 length is 14 residues. Losses at the gene ends were 8 bases for V and 7 bases for J; bases not matched to a gene: 9. Germline CDR1 MNHEY, CDR2 SVGAGI. CDR3 nucleotides: TGTGCCAGCTCCGACAGGGGGAGATTAAATGAGCAGTTCTTC. It is translated as CASSDRGRLNEQFF.

The V call is TRBV5-1, the J call TRBJ1-1; no definite D call. The V gene lost 4 bases and the J gene lost 1 base, with 14 bases spanning the gap. CDR1 and CDR2 from the germline V gene are SGHRS and YFSETQ. The CDR3 has 15 amino acids. This CDR3 is CASSPLPDGNTEAFF. CDR3 nucleotides: TGCGCCAGCAGCCCCCTCCCCGACGGGAACACTGAAGCTTTCTTT.

This chain links TRBV6-1 with TRBJ2-3; possibly TRBD1 for D (5 bases). V was clipped by 2 bases and J by 6 bases, with 9 bases between them. CDR3 length: 13 amino acids. Germline V gene data show CDR1 as MNHNS and CDR2 as SASEGT. The CDR3: CASSEFRVDTQYF. The DNA of the CDR3 is TGTGCCAGCAGTGAATTCAGGGTGGATACGCAGTATTTT.

This clone has a handful of counts. The chain carries TRBV11-2 and TRBJ2-7, with D possibly matching TRBD1 (6 bases). The germline gives CDR1 SGHAT, CDR2 FQNNGV. Trimming stripped 1 base from V and 2 bases from J, with 18 bases between. CDR3 length: 17 amino acids. CDR3 sequence (DNA): TGTGCCAGCAGCTTAGGCCCGGGACAAGGCCCAGCCTACGAGCAGTACTTC. Translated: CASSLGPGQGPAYEQYF.

DNA of the CDR3: TGTGCCAGTAGTTGGGGGACAGGGAAGCTCTCTGGAAACACCATATATTTT. This gives the protein CASSWGTGKLSGNTIYF. The chain employs TRBV19 and TRBJ1-3; 9 bases align to TRBD1. This CDR3 has 17 residues. J gave up 0 bases and V 5 bases, and 8 bases lay outside the gene matches. CDR1 and CDR2 from the germline V gene are LNHDA and SQIVND (reference sequence).

The rearrangement joins TRBV5-6 to TRBJ2-1, with D hard to call. This CDR3 has 14 residues. CDR1 SGHDT and CDR2 YYEEEE come from the germline V gene. Trimming stripped 0 bases from V and 0 bases from J, with 4 bases between. This chain's CDR3 is CASSLGVSYNEQFF. DNA for the CDR3: TGTGCCAGCAGCTTGGGAGTCTCCTACAATGAGCAGTTCTTC.

The CDR3 bases are TGTGCCAGCAGTTACTCGAACCAGGGCCTGAACACTGAAGCTTTCTTT. It encodes CASSYSNQGLNTEAFF. The chain uses TRBV6-5 and TRBJ1-1; D might be TRBD1 (5 bases). CDR3 length: 16 amino acids. Trimming cost V 0 bases and J 0 bases, with 11 bases left between them. Per germline, CDR1 MNHEY and CDR2 SVGAGI.

The CDR3 loop is CASTQGLAGGQETQYF. The CDR3 nucleotides are TGTGCCAGCACCCAGGGCCTAGCGGGGGGACAAGAGACCCAGTACTTC. The chain couples TRBV28 to TRBJ2-5; TRBD2 matches 11 bases. CDR1 MDHEN and CDR2 SYDVKM come from the germline V gene. This CDR3 comprises 16 residues. V lost 7 bases to trimming and J lost 2 bases; unmatched junction nucleotides: 9.

The genes are TRBV5-1 and TRBJ2-5; 10 bases align to TRBD2. Germline V lookup: CDR1 SGHRS, CDR2 YFSETQ. This CDR3 has 15 amino acids. The ends lost 3 bases at V and 5 bases at J; junction bases unmatched: 7. The DNA for the CDR3 is TGCGCCAGCAGCTACTCTAGCGGGGGCGGGGAGACCCAGTACTTC. Amino acid sequence: CASSYSSGGGETQYF.

The count of this clone is one. This sequence joins TRBV7-9 and TRBJ1-1, with D uncertain. Germline CDR1 and CDR2: SEHNR and FQNEAQ (reference sequence). The V end lost 2 bases, the J end lost 4 bases, and 5 bases lay between the germline ends. This CDR3 is 12 amino acids long. CDR3 DNA sequence: TGTGCCAGCAGCTTAACAATCACTGAAGCTTTCTTT. Translated: CASSLTITEAFF.

The gene calls are TRBV28 and TRBJ2-7; weak D call: TRBD2 (6 bases). Germline CDR1 MDHEN, CDR2 SYDVKM. V was trimmed by 7 bases and J by 3 bases, leaving 16 bases between them. This CDR3 has 14 amino acids. This CDR3 reads CASTNGGQGYEQYF. The CDR3 region has the DNA TGTGCCAGCACCAACGGGGGTCAGGGCTACGAGCAGTACTTC.

The chain has TRBV7-9 and TRBJ2-7, with 15 bases aligning to TRBD2. The CDR3 length is 14 residues. Germline CDR1 is SEHNR and CDR2 is FQNEAQ (reference sequence). V shed 5 bases and J 7 bases; nucleotides not matched to a gene: 3. For the CDR3, the DNA is TGTGCCAGCAGCCCTGGGACTAGCGGGAGGGAGCAGTACTTC. Translated, it gives CASSPGTSGREQYF.